Listed below are T cell receptor beta chains from one sample, sequenced in a study of regulatory T cells in long-lasting Graves disease. TCRdb re-analysed the multiplex PCR reads in MiXCR, keeping a single row per CDR3 protein. The table shows hundreds of thousands of distinct CDR3 sequences, with 15% to 20% occurring only once. These data were likewise used in another study, on T cells in Graves' hyperthyroidism and ophthalmopathy.

The sample here was peripheral blood mononuclear cells (PBMCs), taken at new diagnosis, from a patient treated with antithyroid drugs. The receptors derive from a woman aged 25 to 39 with Graves disease. Both conserved end residues are part of each CDR3. A D gene is named only where the DNA matches it firmly. Some rows mark clone size as missing; the rest say once, few, many or name a class of expanded clone.

V gene	clone size	D gene	J gene	CDR3 DNA	CDR3 protein
TRBV12-3/TRBV12-4	many	-	TRBJ1-5	TGTGCCAGCAGTTTAGGCGGGGCCCGCAATCAGCCCCAGCATTTT	CASSLGGARNQPQHF
TRBV9	-	-	TRBJ2-2	TGTGCCAGCAGCGTCGATGACAGAGGGTATGGCGGGGAGCTGTTTTTT	CASSVDDRGYGGELFF
TRBV28	many	TRBD1	TRBJ1-4	TGTGCCAGCAGTTTAATAAGGCAGGGGGTAGCTAATGAAAAACTGTTTTTT	CASSLIRQGVANEKLFF
TRBV12-5	-	TRBD2	TRBJ2-2	TGTGCTAGTGCGCTAGCGGGAGACACCGGGGAGCTGTTTTTT	CASALAGDTGELFF
TRBV10-3	-	-	TRBJ2-7	TGTGCCACTGGGGGACAAGGAATCAATGAGCAGTACTTC	CATGGQGINEQYF
TRBV11-2	-	-	TRBJ1-6	TGTGCCAGCAGCTTCCCGGCCAAAGGGCCCGATAATTCACCCCTCCACTTT	CASSFPAKGPDNSPLHF
TRBV3-1	few	-	TRBJ2-2	TGTGCCAGCAGCCAAGGGGCGTGGGCAACCACTGCCTACACCGGGGAGCTGTTTTTT	CASSQGAWATTAYTGELFF
TRBV3-1	few	-	TRBJ2-3	TGTGCCAGCAGCCGTGGACAGCGGAGCACAGATACGCAGTATTTT	CASSRGQRSTDTQYF
TRBV27	many	-	TRBJ2-7	TGTGCCACCAACGAAGGGGGCGAGCAGTACTTC	CATNEGGEQYF
TRBV27	many	-	TRBJ2-3	TGTGCCAGCAGTTTAATTTTCACAGATACGCAGTATTTT	CASSLIFTDTQYF
TRBV28	many	-	TRBJ2-7	TGTGCCAGCATAAGGAGCTTTGGGAGCTCCTACGAGCAGTACTTC	CASIRSFGSSYEQYF
TRBV12-3/TRBV12-4	once	-	TRBJ2-2	TGTGCCAGCAGTATTCCATACACCGGGGAGCTGTTTTTT	CASSIPYTGELFF
TRBV12-3/TRBV12-4	many	-	TRBJ2-5	TGTGCCAGCAGCTTAGCTGAGACCCAGTACTTC	CASSLAETQYF
TRBV28	-	TRBD1	TRBJ1-5	TGTGCCAGCAGGACAGGGGTTTCCAATCAGCCCCAGCATTTT	CASRTGVSNQPQHF
TRBV18	-	-	TRBJ1-1	TGTGCCAGCTCACCAGACAGATTTAACACTGAAGCTTTCTTT	CASSPDRFNTEAFF
TRBV12-3/TRBV12-4	few	-	TRBJ2-3	TGTGCCAGCAGTCCGCGGGCTCTCGCGGGGAATACGCAGTATTTT	CASSPRALAGNTQYF
TRBV28	many	-	TRBJ1-2	TGTGCCACCACCGGGGGCAACTATGGCTACACCTTC	CATTGGNYGYTF
TRBV2	many	-	TRBJ2-4	TGTGCCAGCAGTGGCCACCCGACAGACCTAGCCAAAAACATTCAGTACTTC	CASSGHPTDLAKNIQYF
TRBV12-3/TRBV12-4	many	-	TRBJ2-3	TGTGCCAGCAGACTCCGGGGCACCCAAGCCACAGATACGCAGTATTTT	CASRLRGTQATDTQYF
TRBV4-3	-	-	TRBJ2-3	TGCGCCAGCAGCCAAGACTCAAATACGCAGTATTTT	CASSQDSNTQYF
TRBV27	-	TRBD1	TRBJ1-4	TGTGCCAGCAGCTCGGGACAGGCTAATGAAAAACTGTTTTTT	CASSSGQANEKLFF
TRBV5-1	-	TRBD2	TRBJ2-1	TGCGCCAGCAGCTTGGCCGGACTAGCGACTTCTAATGAGCAGTTCTTC	CASSLAGLATSNEQFF
TRBV20-1	-	TRBD1	TRBJ2-7	TGCAGTGCTAGAGCAACAGGGGGGTACGACGAGCAGTACTTC	CSARATGGYDEQYF
TRBV20-1	few	-	TRBJ2-2	TGCAGTGCTAGAGTACTGGGGGGCCCGAACACCGGGGAGCTGTTTTTT	CSARVLGGPNTGELFF
TRBV2	many	TRBD2	TRBJ2-1	TGTGCCAGTCGGACTAGCGGGAGTCTCAGTGAGCAGTTCTTC	CASRTSGSLSEQFF
TRBV30	-	-	TRBJ2-3	TGTGCCTGGGCTGGTTCGGGAAGGGGAGCCACAGATACGCAGTATTTT	CAWAGSGRGATDTQYF
TRBV7-3	-	TRBD1	TRBJ2-3	TGTGCCAGCAGCTTACCAGGGACAGGGTACACAGATACGCAGTATTTT	CASSLPGTGYTDTQYF
TRBV5-1	-	TRBD1	TRBJ1-3	TGCGCCAGCAGCCCAGGGGTACAGGGGTCTGGAAACACCATATATTTT	CASSPGVQGSGNTIYF
TRBV28	many	TRBD2	TRBJ2-7	TGTGCCAGCAGTTCCCCTGGACTAGCGCCTCGCTTC	CASSSPGLAPRF
TRBV30	many	-	TRBJ1-6	TGTGCCTGGAGTGTACCAGGGCGGCGCTCACCCCTCCACTTT	CAWSVPGRRSPLHF
TRBV5-8	-	-	TRBJ2-5	TGTGCCAGCAGCTTGAAAATTGGGGACCAAGAGACCCAGTACTTC	CASSLKIGDQETQYF
TRBV12-3/TRBV12-4	many	TRBD1	TRBJ1-5	TGTGCCAGCAGTTTATGGGGACAGGGGAATCAGCCCCAGCATTTT	CASSLWGQGNQPQHF
TRBV2	many	-	TRBJ2-5	TGTGCCAGCAGTGAAGCGTCAAGAGGGTCTGGTCTTGAAGAGACCCAGTACTTC	CASSEASRGSGLEETQYF
TRBV6-2/TRBV6-3	many	TRBD2	TRBJ2-5	TGTGCCAGCAGTTACTTGCGGGGGAGGTGGGAGACCCAGTACTTC	CASSYLRGRWETQYF
TRBV6-1	-	-	TRBJ1-1	TGTGCCAGCAGATCACAGGGAAAGAACACTGAAGCTTTCTTT	CASRSQGKNTEAFF
TRBV9	many	TRBD2	TRBJ2-5	TGTGCCAGCAGCGTCCTAGCGGGAGGGCCAGAGACCCAGTACTTC	CASSVLAGGPETQYF
TRBV6-1	-	TRBD1	TRBJ2-6	TGTGCCAGCTTGGACAGGGGGCTATCCTCTGGGGCCAACGTCCTGACTTTC	CASLDRGLSSGANVLTF